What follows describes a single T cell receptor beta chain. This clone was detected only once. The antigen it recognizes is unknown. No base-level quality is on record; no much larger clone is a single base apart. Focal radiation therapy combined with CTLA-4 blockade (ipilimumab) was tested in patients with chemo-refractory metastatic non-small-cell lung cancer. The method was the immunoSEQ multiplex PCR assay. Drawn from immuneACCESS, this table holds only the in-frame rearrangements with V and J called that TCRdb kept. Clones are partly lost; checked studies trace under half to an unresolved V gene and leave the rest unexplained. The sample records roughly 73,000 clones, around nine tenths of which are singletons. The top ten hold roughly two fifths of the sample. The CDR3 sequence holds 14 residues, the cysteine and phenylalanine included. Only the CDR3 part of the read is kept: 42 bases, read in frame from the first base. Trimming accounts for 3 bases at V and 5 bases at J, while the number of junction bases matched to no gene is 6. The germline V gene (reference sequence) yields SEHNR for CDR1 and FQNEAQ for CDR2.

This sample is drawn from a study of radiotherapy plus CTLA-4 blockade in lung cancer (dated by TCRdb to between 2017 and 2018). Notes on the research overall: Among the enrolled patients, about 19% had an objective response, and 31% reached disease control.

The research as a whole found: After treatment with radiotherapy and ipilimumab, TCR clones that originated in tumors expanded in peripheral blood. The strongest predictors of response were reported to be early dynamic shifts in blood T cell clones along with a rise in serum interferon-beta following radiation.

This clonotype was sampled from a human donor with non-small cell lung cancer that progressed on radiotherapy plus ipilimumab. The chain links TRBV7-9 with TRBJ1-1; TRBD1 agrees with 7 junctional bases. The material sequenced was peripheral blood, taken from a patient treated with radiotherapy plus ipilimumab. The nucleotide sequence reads TGTGCCAGCAGCTTCCTAGGGGGCCCAACTGAAGCTTTCTTT. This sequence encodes CASSFLGGPTEAFF. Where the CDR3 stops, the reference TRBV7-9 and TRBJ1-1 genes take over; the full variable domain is DTGVSQNPRHKITKRGQNVTFRCDPISEHNRLYWYRQTLGQGPEFLTYFQNEAQLEKSRLLSDRFSAERPKGSFSTLEIQRTEQGDSAMYLCASSFLGGPTEAFFGQGTRLTVV.